The sequence of this T cell receptor (beta chain) was determined in a study of T-cell reconstitution after alpha-beta-depleted transplantation in children. Study findings and constraints: Approximately two months post-transplant, alpha-beta T cells reportedly originated from several hundred expanded graft clones. The origin of high day-60 TCRbeta diversity in some patients lay in surviving recipient T cells and thymic progenitors. One year post-transplant, T-cell counts and diversity were largely derived from T cells produced anew.

This clonotype occurred many times. Antigen specificity is unknown. CDR3 size: 15 residues. CDR1 is SGHRS and CDR2 is YFSETQ in the germline V gene. V lost 4 bases, J lost 0 bases, and 14 bases lay in between. TCRbeta library preparation incorporated unique molecular identifiers. TCRdb redid the calling of the PCR reads with MiXCR, one entry per CDR3 protein. The sample has under 20,000 distinct CDR3 sequences, around 13% seen once; the top ten hold around 33%. This specimen consisted of PBMCs, mostly from graft donor cells, obtained 60 days after TCRalphabeta/CD19-depleted stem cell transplant. The rearrangement joins TRBV5-1 to TRBJ2-7, with D maybe TRBD1 (5 bases). The clonotype originates from a female patient between 2 and 15 years old who had a stem cell transplant for congenital amegakaryocytic thrombocytopenia, so the T cells may come from the graft donor. CDR3 nucleotides: TGCGCCAGCAGCCTGCTCCAGGGTGGCTCCTACGAGCAGTACTTC. Protein product: CASSLLQGGSYEQYF.